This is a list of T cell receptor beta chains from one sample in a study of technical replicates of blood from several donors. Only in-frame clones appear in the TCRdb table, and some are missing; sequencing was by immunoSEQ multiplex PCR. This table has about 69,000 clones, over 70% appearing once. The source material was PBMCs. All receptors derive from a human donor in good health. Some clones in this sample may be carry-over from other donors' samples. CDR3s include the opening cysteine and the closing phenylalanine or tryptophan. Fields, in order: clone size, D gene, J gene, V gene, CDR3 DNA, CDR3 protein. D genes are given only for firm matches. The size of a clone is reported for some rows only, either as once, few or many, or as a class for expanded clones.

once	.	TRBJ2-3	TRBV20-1	TGCAGTGCTAGCTACACAGATACGCAGTATTTT	CSASYTDTQYF
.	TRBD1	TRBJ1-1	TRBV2	TGTGCCAGCAGCGCGCGACAGGGTTTAACTGAAGCTTTCTTT	CASSARQGLTEAFF
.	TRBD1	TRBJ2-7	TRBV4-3	TGCGCCAGCAGTCGGCGACAGGGTCTCCCCGAGCAGTACTTC	CASSRRQGLPEQYF
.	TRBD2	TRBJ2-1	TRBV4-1	TGCGCCAGCAGCCAAGAGGGACTAGCGGGGAACAATGAGCAGTTCTTC	CASSQEGLAGNNEQFF
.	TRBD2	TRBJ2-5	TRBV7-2	TGTGCCAGCAGCAAAACCGGGACTAGCGCCCAGACCCAGTACTTC	CASSKTGTSAQTQYF
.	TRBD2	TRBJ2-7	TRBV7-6	TGTGCCAGCAGCCTGGGGGGAGCGGGAGATCCTTACGAGCAGTACTTC	CASSLGGAGDPYEQYF
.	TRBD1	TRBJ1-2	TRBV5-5	TGTGCCAGCAGCCCTTCACAGGGGGAGCTTGGTAGCTACACCTTC	CASSPSQGELGSYTF
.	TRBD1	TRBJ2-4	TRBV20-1	TGCAGTGGGGGACAGGGAAACATTCAGTACTTC	CSGGQGNIQYF
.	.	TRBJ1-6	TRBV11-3	TGTGCCAGCAGCTTAGACCGTCGTTCACCCCTCCACTTT	CASSLDRRSPLHF
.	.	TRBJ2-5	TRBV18	TGTGCCAGCTCACCAAGGGGTGGAGAGACCCAGTACTTC	CASSPRGGETQYF
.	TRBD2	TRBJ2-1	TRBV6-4	TGTGCCAGCAGTCCTGAAGGGAGGGCCGGCAATGAGCAGTTCTTC	CASSPEGRAGNEQFF
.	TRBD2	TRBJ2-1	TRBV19	TGTGCCAGTAGTATCGTTCGGAGCGGGAGGGCAAATGAGCAGTTCTTC	CASSIVRSGRANEQFF
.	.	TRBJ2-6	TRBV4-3	TGCGCCAGCAGCGCGCGGCGGATCTCTGGGGCCAACGTCCTGACTTTC	CASSARRISGANVLTF
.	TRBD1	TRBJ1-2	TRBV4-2	TGTGCCAGCAGCCAAGATTGGAGGGGGCTAGAGTATGGCTACACCTTC	CASSQDWRGLEYGYTF
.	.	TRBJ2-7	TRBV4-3	TGCGCCAGCAGCCAAGACTCGGGGTCCTACGAGCAGTACTTC	CASSQDSGSYEQYF
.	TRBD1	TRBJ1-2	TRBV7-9	TGTGCCAGCAGCCTAGACCCAGGGGGTGGCTACACCTTC	CASSLDPGGGYTF
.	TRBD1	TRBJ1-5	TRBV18	TGTGCCAGCTCCGGACAGGAGACCAATCAGCCCCAGCATTTT	CASSGQETNQPQHF
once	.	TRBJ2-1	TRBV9	TGTGCCAGCAGCCTAGACTGGGGGGGCCTGGGCGATGAGCAGTTCTTC	CASSLDWGGLGDEQFF
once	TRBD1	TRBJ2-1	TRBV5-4	TGTGCCAGCAATTCTCAGGGGGTTGGTGAGCAGTTCTTC	CASNSQGVGEQFF
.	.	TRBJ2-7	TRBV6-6	TGTGCCAGCAGTGCGTCTGCCTCCTACGAGCAGTACTTC	CASSASASYEQYF
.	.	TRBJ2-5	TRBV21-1	TGTGCCAGCAGCAAACTCGGGACTAGCCTTCAGTCCCAAGAGACCCAGTACTTC	CASSKLGTSLQSQETQYF
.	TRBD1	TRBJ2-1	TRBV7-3	TGTGCCAGCAGCAAGGGACAGGGGAATGAGCAGTTCTTC	CASSKGQGNEQFF
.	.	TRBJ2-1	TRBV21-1	TGTGCCAGCAGCAAAGTAGCAGGCGGGGGGGTTAACCGAAGCTCCTACAATGAGCAGTTCTTC	CASSKVAGGGVNRSSYNEQFF
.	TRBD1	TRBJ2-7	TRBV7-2	TGTGCCAGCAGCCAATACGGACAGGGCCACGAGCAGTACTTC	CASSQYGQGHEQYF
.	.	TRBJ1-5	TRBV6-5	TGTGCCAGCAGTCAGGGGAGCGGCAATCAGCCCCAGCATTTT	CASSQGSGNQPQHF
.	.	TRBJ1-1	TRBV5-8	TGTGCCAGCAGCCCAAAGACGGACATGAACACTGAAGCTTTCTTT	CASSPKTDMNTEAFF
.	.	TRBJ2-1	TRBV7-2	TGTGCCAGCAGCTCAACACTAGGCAATGAGCAGTTCTTC	CASSSTLGNEQFF
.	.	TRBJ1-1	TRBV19	TGTGCCAGTAGTATTATCCATACAGGAAACACTGAAGCTTTCTTT	CASSIIHTGNTEAFF
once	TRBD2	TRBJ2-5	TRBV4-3	TGCGCTCGGGGGGAGCGGGAGAGAGGTTTAGAAGAGACCCAGTACTTC	CARGERERGLEETQYF
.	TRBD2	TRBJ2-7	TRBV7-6	TGTGCCAGCAGTCCCGGGACTAGCGGCTACGAGCAGTACTTC	CASSPGTSGYEQYF
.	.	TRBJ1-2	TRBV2	TGTGCCAGCAGCTTACAGGGACCAAACTATGGCTACACCTTC	CASSLQGPNYGYTF
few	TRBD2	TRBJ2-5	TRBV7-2	TGTGCCAGCAGCTTAGAGCCTAGCGGGAGTGGGACCCAGTACTTC	CASSLEPSGSGTQYF
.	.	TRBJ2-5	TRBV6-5	TGTGCCAGCAGTTACTCGATTTCGGGGTCCCAGTACTTC	CASSYSISGSQYF
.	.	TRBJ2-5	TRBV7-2	TGTGCCAGCAGGGCCGGACAGTCTCGAGAGACCCAGTACTTC	CASRAGQSRETQYF
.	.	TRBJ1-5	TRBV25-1	TGTGCCAGCAGTGAAATTATTGGCAGGGGTAGACAGCCCCAGCATTTT	CASSEIIGRGRQPQHF
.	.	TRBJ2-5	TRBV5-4	TGTGCCAGCAGCTTGGGACTGGAACAAGAGACCCAGTACTTC	CASSLGLEQETQYF
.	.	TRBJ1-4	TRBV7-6	TGTGCCAGCAGCTTGTACACCGGGACACCTGAAAAACTGTTTTTT	CASSLYTGTPEKLFF
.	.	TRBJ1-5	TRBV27	TGTGCCAGCAGTTTATTGGGACACGCCAAGGGGAGAAGCAATCAGCCCCAGCATTTT	CASSLLGHAKGRSNQPQHF
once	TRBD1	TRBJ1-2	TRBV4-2	TGTGCCAGCAGCCAAGGACAGGGGGCGGGCTATGGCTACACCTTC	CASSQGQGAGYGYTF
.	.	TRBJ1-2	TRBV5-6	TGTGCCAGCAGCTTGCTGGGCAGGAACTATGGCTACACCTTC	CASSLLGRNYGYTF
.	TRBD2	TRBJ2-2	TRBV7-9	TGTGCCAGCAGCCCAAGGGGGACTAGCGGGAGCCCCGGCGAGCTGTTTTTT	CASSPRGTSGSPGELFF
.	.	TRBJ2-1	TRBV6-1	TGTGCCAGCAGTGGCCCTAGACTCGGGGTAAATGAGCAGTTCTTC	CASSGPRLGVNEQFF
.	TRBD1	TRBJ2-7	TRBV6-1	TGTGCCAGCAAAAGACAGGGGGATTTTGGCGAGCAGTACTTC	CASKRQGDFGEQYF
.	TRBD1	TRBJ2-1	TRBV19	TGTGCCAGTAGTATTGAGGGGGCTAGCTCCTACAATGAGCAGTTCTTC	CASSIEGASSYNEQFF
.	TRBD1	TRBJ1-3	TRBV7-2	TGTGCCAGCAGTCAACAGGGGACGGCTGGAAACACCATATATTTT	CASSQQGTAGNTIYF
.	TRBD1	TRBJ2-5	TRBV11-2	TGTGCCAGCAGCTCCCTTCGACAGGGGGCTAAAGAGACCCAGTACTTC	CASSSLRQGAKETQYF